Listed below are T cell receptor beta chains from one sample, sequenced in a study of blood T cell repertoires in COVID-19. The data were produced by immunoSEQ multiplex PCR, yet TCRdb's version contains in-frame clones alone and is incomplete. The profile shows some 43,000 clones, approximately 88% of them singletons. The specimen was peripheral blood. These receptors were taken from a man aged 45-60 years with active or convalescent COVID-19. CDR3s include the opening cysteine and the closing phenylalanine or tryptophan. The D gene is left open where the match is weak. Clone sizes are given selectively: once, few, many, or a class where the clone is expanded.

J gene	clone size	D gene	V gene	CDR3 protein	CDR3 DNA
TRBJ2-7	NA	TRBD2	TRBV5-1	CASSLARTSGGEDEQYF	TGCGCCAGCAGCTTGGCACGGACTAGCGGGGGGGAGGACGAGCAGTACTTC
TRBJ2-1	NA	NA	TRBV30	CAWSSYDRREQFF	TGTGCCTGGAGTTCCTACGACAGGCGGGAGCAGTTCTTC
TRBJ2-1	NA	NA	TRBV5-4	CASSWRDNEQFF	TGTGCCAGCAGCTGGAGAGACAATGAGCAGTTCTTC
TRBJ2-5	few	TRBD1	TRBV6-2/TRBV6-3	CASSYSIWDRLFQETQYF	TGTGCCAGCAGTTACTCGATTTGGGACAGGCTGTTCCAAGAGACCCAGTACTTC
TRBJ2-2	few	TRBD2	TRBV29-1	CSVSGANTGELFF	TGCAGCGTCAGCGGGGCCAACACCGGGGAGCTGTTTTTT
TRBJ2-7	NA	NA	TRBV3-1/TRBV3-2	CASTRGHSSYEQYF	TGTGCCAGCACGCGGGGGCATAGCTCCTACGAGCAGTACTTC
TRBJ1-3	NA	TRBD1	TRBV13	CASSPTAGQGNTIYF	TGTGCCAGCAGCCCAACCGCGGGACAGGGGAACACCATATATTTT
TRBJ2-3	NA	NA	TRBV3-1/TRBV3-2	CASSWTTRGDTQYF	TGTGCCAGCAGCTGGACTACCCGGGGGGATACGCAGTATTTT
TRBJ2-5	NA	NA	TRBV3-1/TRBV3-2	CASSPRGGLETQYF	TGTGCCAGCAGCCCTAGGGGGGGGCTTGAGACCCAGTACTTC
TRBJ2-2	NA	NA	TRBV5-1	CASSLMTGNTGELFF	TGCGCCAGCAGCTTGATGACAGGGAACACCGGGGAGCTGTTTTTT
TRBJ2-5	NA	TRBD2	TRBV10-3	CAISESALAGDETQYF	TGTGCCATCAGTGAGTCGGCGCTAGCGGGGGATGAGACCCAGTACTTC
TRBJ2-7	NA	TRBD1	TRBV11-2	CASSLGTGSYEQYF	TGTGCCAGCAGCCTCGGGACAGGTAGCTACGAGCAGTACTTC
TRBJ1-6	NA	NA	TRBV28	CASRTSQDFNSPLHF	TGTGCCAGCAGAACCAGTCAGGATTTTAATTCACCCCTCCACTTT
TRBJ1-2	NA	NA	TRBV19	CASSLPQGYYGYTF	TGTGCCAGCAGCCTCCCTCAGGGATACTATGGCTACACCTTC
TRBJ1-2	NA	TRBD1	TRBV18	CASSPPTGYGYTF	TGTGCCAGCTCACCACCGACAGGGTATGGCTACACCTTC
TRBJ1-3	NA	NA	TRBV3-1/TRBV3-2	CASSQDVGLLSGNTIYF	TGTGCCAGCAGCCAAGATGTGGGCCTTCTATCTGGAAACACCATATATTTT
TRBJ1-5	NA	NA	TRBV7-8	CASSPGEVLSNQPQHF	TGTGCCAGCAGCCCCGGGGAGGTTCTTAGCAATCAGCCCCAGCATTTT
TRBJ2-7	NA	TRBD2	TRBV27	CASSKSGTTVLGYEQYF	TGTGCCAGCAGTAAATCCGGGACTACCGTTTTGGGCTACGAGCAGTACTTC
TRBJ1-3	NA	TRBD1	TRBV5-6	CASTTGTSGNTIYF	TGTGCCAGCACGACAGGGACCTCTGGAAACACCATATATTTT
TRBJ1-4	NA	NA	TRBV5-8	CASSLAGTATNEKLFF	TGTGCCAGCAGCTTGGCCGGGACTGCAACTAATGAAAAACTGTTTTTT
TRBJ1-1	NA	NA	TRBV10-1	CASSDKSGTEAFF	TGCGCCAGCAGTGATAAGTCGGGCACTGAAGCTTTCTTT
TRBJ2-7	NA	TRBD1	TRBV27	CATPGQTYYEQYF	TGTGCCACCCCGGGACAGACATACTACGAGCAGTACTTC
TRBJ2-4	NA	NA	TRBV23-1	CASSQLPRSRGPRGIQYF	TGCGCCAGCAGTCAACTACCCCGGTCTCGGGGTCCCCGAGGCATTCAGTACTTC
TRBJ2-3	once	TRBD2	TRBV9	CASSSGTSGVRDTQYF	TGTGCCAGCAGCTCAGGGACTAGCGGGGTGAGAGATACGCAGTATTTT
TRBJ2-5	few	TRBD2	TRBV7-8	CASSLNTASGGFQETQYF	TGTGCCAGCAGCTTAAACACCGCTAGCGGGGGGTTTCAAGAGACCCAGTACTTC
TRBJ2-3	NA	NA	TRBV7-8	CASSLTGLVTDTQYF	TGTGCCAGCAGCTTAACGGGACTCGTCACAGATACGCAGTATTTT
TRBJ1-4	NA	NA	TRBV4-1	CASSQDEGVSELFF	TGCGCCAGCAGCCAAGATGAGGGGGTTTCGGAACTGTTTTTT
TRBJ1-2	NA	TRBD1	TRBV24-1	CATSDPRTGNYGYTF	TGTGCCACCAGTGATCCCCGGACAGGGAACTATGGCTACACCTTC
TRBJ2-5	NA	TRBD2	TRBV29-1	CSAPRGVGETQYF	TGCAGCGCCCCTCGGGGGGTAGGAGAGACCCAGTACTTC
TRBJ2-1	once	TRBD1	TRBV2	CASSVGTGGSYNEQFF	TGTGCCAGCAGTGTAGGGACAGGGGGCTCCTACAATGAGCAGTTCTTC
TRBJ1-5	NA	TRBD1	TRBV19	CASSEDREWYGNQPQHF	TGTGCCAGTAGTGAGGACAGGGAGTGGTATGGCAATCAGCCCCAGCATTTT
TRBJ1-5	NA	TRBD1	TRBV7-6	CASSQRGQEYSNQPQHF	TGTGCCAGCAGCCAGCGGGGACAGGAGTATAGCAATCAGCCCCAGCATTTT
TRBJ1-3	NA	TRBD1	TRBV28	CASSATGGENTIYF	TGTGCCAGCAGCGCTACAGGGGGAGAAAACACCATATATTTT
TRBJ2-2	NA	TRBD2	TRBV5-1	CASSLTSGVKGTGELFF	TGCGCCAGCAGCCTCACTAGCGGGGTTAAAGGAACCGGGGAGCTGTTTTTT
TRBJ2-1	NA	NA	TRBV12-2	CASRSGLAGDNEQFF	TGTGCAAGTCGCTCAGGACTAGCGGGGGACAATGAGCAGTTCTTC
TRBJ1-1	NA	NA	TRBV10-3	CAISVGLVGTEAFF	TGTGCCATCAGTGTGGGACTTGTGGGCACTGAAGCTTTCTTT
TRBJ2-3	NA	TRBD2	TRBV18	CASSPLAGETDTQYF	TGTGCCAGCTCACCCTTAGCGGGGGAGACAGATACGCAGTATTTT
TRBJ1-1	NA	NA	TRBV28	CASSLSTGTEAFF	TGTGCCAGCAGTTTATCTACAGGGACTGAAGCTTTCTTT
TRBJ1-6	NA	NA	TRBV9	CASSPQPDSYNSPLHF	TGTGCCAGCAGCCCCCAACCGGACAGCTATAATTCACCCCTCCACTTT
TRBJ1-1	NA	TRBD1	TRBV27	CASRTGEVTEAFF	TGTGCCAGCAGGACAGGGGAGGTCACTGAAGCTTTCTTT
TRBJ1-5	NA	TRBD1	TRBV15	CATSRDRGSSRTSNQPQHF	TGTGCCACCAGCAGGGACAGGGGGTCATCCCGAACTAGCAATCAGCCCCAGCATTTT
TRBJ1-2	NA	TRBD1	TRBV19	CASSIMGQGNYGYTF	TGTGCCAGTAGTATAATGGGACAGGGGAACTATGGCTACACCTTC
TRBJ1-5	NA	NA	TRBV19	CASSIGQTYSNQPQHF	TGTGCCAGTAGTATAGGCCAGACTTATAGCAATCAGCCCCAGCATTTT
TRBJ1-5	NA	TRBD1	TRBV7-9	CASSKLDRVEGSNQPQHF	TGTGCCAGCAGTAAATTGGACAGGGTAGAGGGGAGCAATCAGCCCCAGCATTTT
TRBJ1-2	NA	NA	TRBV5-1	CASSLSANYGYTF	TGCGCCAGCAGCTTGTCCGCTAACTATGGCTACACCTTC